These 24 T cell receptor beta chains came from one sample sequenced in a study of T cells after yellow fever vaccination. One entry per CDR3 protein results from TCRdb running MiXCR on the 5' RACE reads. The sample lists about 130,000 distinct CDR3 sequences, about 6.2% occurring once. The sequencing used CD4+ T cells sorted from PBMCs, collected 10 days after the yellow fever booster vaccination. The receptor set was obtained from a man aged 25 to 40 who received the YFV17D yellow fever vaccine.

This clonotype was detected ten times or more. The V call is TRBV11-2, the J call TRBJ2-1, with unresolved D. The germline V and J ends were trimmed by 0 bases and 15 bases, with 9 bases remaining between them. The CDR3 is 11 residues long. Germline V gene lookup returns CDR1 SGHAT and CDR2 FQNNGV. In DNA form, the CDR3 reads TGTGCCAGCAGCTTAGATTCGAGGCGGTTCTTC. Protein product: CASSLDSRRFF.

In this sample, this clonotype turned up many times. The chain joins TRBV29-1 to TRBJ2-3; 10 bases are shared with TRBD1. Germline V CDR1 and CDR2: SQVTM, ANQGSEA. The length of the CDR3 is 15 residues. V lost 8 bases and J lost 3; bases outside the gene matches: 11. The CDR3, as DNA: TGCAGCTCCTCGACAGGGGGCGGCAGAACAGATACGCAGTATTTT. Translated: CSSSTGGGRTDTQYF.

This clonotype has just a few counts. CDR3 residues: CAWSGAGRKEAFF. The CDR3 DNA sequence: TGTGCCTGGAGTGGGGCGGGGAGGAAAGAAGCTTTCTTT. This chain joins TRBV30 and TRBJ1-1; D ambiguous. This CDR3 region has 13 residues. Germline CDR1 reads GTSNPN; CDR2 reads SVGIG (reference sequence). V was shortened by 1 base and J by 8 bases, with 14 bases between the two germline ends.

In its sample, this clonotype was seen many times. V and J are TRBV7-6 and TRBJ2-1; 10 bases are shared with TRBD2. CDR1 and CDR2 from the germline V gene are SGHVS and FNYEAQ. The CDR3 spans 16 residues. Germline trimming cut 2 bases from V and 7 bases from J; bases unmatched to any gene: 8. The CDR3 is CASSLNVASGSNEQFF. DNA of the CDR3: TGTGCCAGCAGCTTAAACGTGGCTAGCGGGAGTAATGAGCAGTTCTTC.

The chain employs TRBV14 and TRBJ2-6; 7 bases match TRBD2. The CDR3 is 20 residues long. Germline values: CDR1 SGHDN, CDR2 FVKESK. V dropped 4 bases and J dropped 1; count of bases not matched to a gene: 16. The CDR3 region is CASSRAPSGMTHSGANVLTF. The DNA for the CDR3 is TGTGCCAGCAGCCGAGCCCCTAGCGGAATGACACATTCTGGGGCCAACGTCCTGACTTTC.

This clonotype was seen at least ten times. The chain's CDR3 is CASSLAGLKAFF. The DNA of the CDR3 is TGTGCCAGCAGCTTGGCGGGATTAAAAGCTTTCTTT. This rearrangement joins TRBV5-6 to TRBJ1-1; D ambiguous. CDR1 is SGHDT and CDR2 is YYEEEE in the germline V gene. Trimming took off 0 bases at V and 9 bases at J, with 9 bases between the two ends. There are 12 residues in the CDR3.

This chain uses TRBV20-1 with TRBJ2-5; D call uncertain. Trimming stripped 0 bases from V and 6 bases from J, with 8 bases between. Germline loops: CDR1 DFQATT, CDR2 SNEGSKA (reference sequence). CDR3 length: 12 amino acids. The CDR3 region has the DNA TGCAGTGCTAGAGACCCCTGGCAGACCCAGTACTTC. It yields the protein CSARDPWQTQYF.

This clonotype was recorded a few times. J is TRBJ2-5 and V is TRBV12-3 or TRBV12-4; TRBD1 is a possible D gene (6 bases). V lost 6 bases, J lost 5 bases, and 19 bases lay in between. The CDR3 has 15 residues. The CDR3 sequence is CASSPFTWGRETQYF. As DNA, the CDR3 is TGTGCCAGCAGCCCCTTCACATGGGGGCGGGAGACCCAGTACTTC.

The CDR3 reads CASSWVQGNQPQHF. DNA of the CDR3: TGTGCCAGCAGCTGGGTCCAGGGCAATCAGCCCCAGCATTTT. The V and J genes are TRBV7-2 and TRBJ1-5; D is uncertain. V lost 4 bases, J lost 2 bases, and 9 bases lay in between. This CDR3 contains 14 residues. CDR1 and CDR2 from the germline V gene are SGHTA and FQGNSA.

This clonotype was counted at least ten times. The chain combines TRBV7-2 with TRBJ1-1, with a weak D call TRBD1 (5 bases). There are 13 residues in the CDR3. Germline V lookup: CDR1 SGHTA, CDR2 FQGNSA. V shed 2 bases and J shed 6 bases, with 10 bases lying between them. CDR3 residues: CASSLSWTPEAFF. The CDR3 DNA is TGTGCCAGCAGCTTAAGTTGGACACCTGAAGCTTTCTTT.

In its sample, this clonotype was seen many times. The V gene is TRBV15, the J gene TRBJ2-6; D gene uncertain. The CDR3 has 16 amino acids. Germline V lookup: CDR1 LNHNV, CDR2 YYDKDF (reference sequence). V was trimmed by 1 base and J by 0 bases, leaving 7 bases between them. The CDR3 is CATSRAGSSGANVLTF. CDR3 nucleotide sequence: TGTGCCACCAGCAGAGCTGGGTCCTCTGGGGCCAACGTCCTGACTTTC.

This clonotype has a handful of counts. The chain couples TRBV30 to TRBJ2-7, with 8 positions matching TRBD2. In germline, CDR1 is GTSNPN, CDR2 SVGIG (reference sequence). The CDR3 runs to 20 residues. The V gene end was trimmed by 3 bases and the J gene end by 6 bases; junction bases not matched to a gene: 28. CDR3 amino acids: CAWSYRWTGFGAGVSGEQYF. DNA for the CDR3: TGTGCCTGGAGCTACCGTTGGACCGGGTTTGGAGCGGGAGTGTCGGGCGAGCAGTACTTC.

This clonotype appeared a few times. The chain carries TRBV4-2 and TRBJ2-1; TRBD2 matches at 10 bases. This CDR3 has 17 amino acids. Germline lookup yields CDR1 LGHNA and CDR2 YNFKEQ. Trimming took 3 bases from V and 10 from J; bases not matched to a gene: 15. In nucleotides, the CDR3 is TGTGCCAGCAGCCAGGAAAGGGAGCGGGAGGGCTTGGGGGAGCAGTTCTTC. Translation gives CASSQEREREGLGEQFF.

The chain couples TRBV20-1 to TRBJ2-2; TRBD2 might be the D (5 bases). Trimming stripped 5 bases from V and 5 bases from J, with 12 bases between. CDR1 is DFQATT, CDR2 SNEGSKA, per germline (reference sequence). The CDR3 extends over 13 amino acids. The chain's CDR3 is CSAPLTGTGELFF. Written as DNA, the CDR3 is TGCAGTGCTCCACTTACGGGGACCGGGGAGCTGTTTTTT.

Remarks on this clonotype: Sequence at one end of the junction differs from germline and may be a read error. This sequence joins TRBV6-1 and TRBJ2-7; the D gene is possibly TRBD1 (6 bases). Germline lookup yields CDR1 MNHNS and CDR2 SASEGT. The CDR3 spans 14 residues. CDR3 DNA: TGTGTCAGCCTCTTCTATGGACAGTTCTACGAGCAGTACTTC. It is translated as CVSLFYGQFYEQYF.

This clonotype was seen at least ten times. This chain uses TRBV20-1 with TRBJ2-7; 7 bases fit TRBD1. CDR3 length: 14 residues. Germline CDR1 DFQATT, CDR2 SNEGSKA (reference sequence). J lost 2 bases, V lost 4 bases, and 8 bases had no gene match. This CDR3 reads CSAMKLDRTYEQYF. The CDR3 DNA is TGCAGTGCTATGAAGCTGGACAGGACCTACGAGCAGTACTTC.

At least ten counts were recorded for this clonotype. The V call is TRBV20-1, the J call TRBJ2-7; D could derive from TRBD1 or TRBD2 (6 bases each). This CDR3 contains 14 residues. The V end lost 3 bases, the J end lost 3 bases, and 15 bases lay between the germline ends. Germline lookup yields CDR1 DFQATT and CDR2 SNEGSKA (reference sequence). The CDR3 DNA sequence: TGCAGTGCTAGGAGGGGGGCTAGCGACTACGAGCAGTACTTC. This gives the protein CSARRGASDYEQYF.

For this clonotype: This could be a read error, since a much larger clone is one nucleotide away. The J gene is TRBJ2-4, the V gene TRBV18, with no clear D. The CDR3 runs to 16 residues. Germline CDR1 is KGHSH and CDR2 is LQKENI. The DNA of the CDR3 is TGTGCCCGCTCACCACCGGACGGGTTAGCCAAAAACATTCAGTACTTC. This encodes CARSPPDGLAKNIQYF.

This clonotype was recorded many times. The chain joins TRBV11-2 to TRBJ2-7; D is perhaps TRBD1 (5 bases). The CDR3 sequence is 16 residues long. The V and J ends lost 5 bases and 1 base respectively, with 18 bases between them. CDR1 is SGHAT and CDR2 is FQNNGV in the germline V gene. The CDR3 nucleotides read TGTGCCAGCAGCCCAATAAGAAGGCAGGGTTCCTACGAGCAGTACTTC. Encoded protein: CASSPIRRQGSYEQYF. Based on the CDR3 plus reference TRBV11-2 and TRBJ2-7, the full variable domain is EAGVAQSPRYKIIEKRQSVAFWCNPISGHATLYWYQQILGQGPKLLIQFQNNGVVDDSQLPKDRFSAERLKGVDSTLKIQPAKLEDSAVYLCASSPIRRQGSYEQYFGPGTRLTVT.

This sequence joins TRBV18 and TRBJ2-3; 9 positions match TRBD2. This CDR3 comprises 15 residues. Trimming at V came to 6 bases and at J to 3 bases, leaving 7 bases not matched to a gene. CDR1 is KGHSH, CDR2 LQKENI, per germline. The CDR3 reads CASSRQREVTDTQYF. The CDR3 region has the DNA TGTGCCAGCTCCCGCCAGCGGGAGGTTACAGATACGCAGTATTTT.

In its sample, this clonotype was seen many times. The chain joins TRBV28 to TRBJ2-2; the match to TRBD2 covers 11 bases. The CDR3 covers 15 residues. V was pared by 6 bases and J by 4 bases, with 4 bases of the junction left unmatched. Germline V gene data show CDR1 as MDHEN and CDR2 as SYDVKM. DNA for the CDR3: TGTGCCAGCAGGGTGGGACTAGCGGCCACCGGGGAGCTGTTTTTT. It codes for CASRVGLAATGELFF.

This clonotype was seen repeatedly, ten times or more. The rearrangement joins TRBV4-1 to TRBJ2-2; 12 bases line up with TRBD2. Germline assignment: CDR1 MGHRA and CDR2 YSYEKL. V lost 0 bases and J lost 3; bases outside the gene matches: 11. CDR3 length: 20 amino acids. Here the CDR3 reads CASSQEGSLAGGPYTGELFF. CDR3 DNA sequence: TGCGCCAGCAGCCAAGAGGGGTCTCTAGCGGGAGGGCCCTACACCGGGGAGCTGTTTTTT.

This clonotype was seen at least ten times. The chain has TRBV7-2 and TRBJ2-7; tentatively, D is TRBD1 or TRBD2 (5 bases each). Germline assignment: CDR1 SGHTA and CDR2 FQGNSA. The germline V and J ends were trimmed by 7 bases and 1 base, with 14 bases remaining between them. The CDR3 spans 14 residues. CDR3 loop: CASTSGTGSYEQYF. CDR3 sequence (DNA): TGTGCCAGCACCTCCGGGACGGGATCCTACGAGCAGTACTTC.

Ten or more counts support this clonotype. This chain connects TRBV4-3 to TRBJ2-5; D not certain. Germline lookup yields CDR1 LGHNA and CDR2 YSLEER. The CDR3 covers 14 residues. The V gene lost 3 bases and the J gene lost 5 bases, with 13 bases spanning the gap. The CDR3 region is CASSQEYPMETQYF. The DNA of the CDR3 is TGCGCCAGCAGCCAGGAGTATCCAATGGAGACCCAGTACTTC.